The clone carrying this T cell receptor (beta chain) appeared many times. This sample was taken from a study of metastatic and nonmetastatic thyroid tumors. TCRdb reprocessed the PCR reads via MiXCR. The sample consists of 20,000 to 25,000 clones, about a fifth of them appearing once. Thyroid surgery was preceded by no treatment in any patient. Losses at the gene ends were 3 bases for V and 6 bases for J; bases not matched to a gene: 18. There are 20 residues in the CDR3. Germline V gene lookup returns CDR1 LNHNV and CDR2 YYDKDF (reference sequence). The clonotype was recovered from a female donor with papillary thyroid cancer or a benign thyroid nodule (not recorded which). Some clones in this sample may be carry-over from other donors' samples. The sample taken for sequencing was blood. The chain employs TRBV15 and TRBJ2-1; TRBD2 matches 12 bases. The CDR3 DNA reads as TGTGCCACCAGCAGGTTCTTGGGTCGCTCGGGACTAGCGGGTGCCAATGAGCAGTTCTTC. Its protein is CATSRFLGRSGLAGANEQFF.